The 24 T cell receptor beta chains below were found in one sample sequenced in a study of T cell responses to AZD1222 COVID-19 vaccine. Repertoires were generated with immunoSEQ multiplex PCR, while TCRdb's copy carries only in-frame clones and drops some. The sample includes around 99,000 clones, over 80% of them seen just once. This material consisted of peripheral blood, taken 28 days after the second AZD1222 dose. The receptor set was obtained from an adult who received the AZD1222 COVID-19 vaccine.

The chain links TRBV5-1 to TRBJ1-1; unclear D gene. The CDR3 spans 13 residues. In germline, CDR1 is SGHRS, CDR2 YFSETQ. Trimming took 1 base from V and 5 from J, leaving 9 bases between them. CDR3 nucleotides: TGCGCCAGCAGCTTGATGGGTTATACTGAAGCTTTCTTT. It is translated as CASSLMGYTEAFF.

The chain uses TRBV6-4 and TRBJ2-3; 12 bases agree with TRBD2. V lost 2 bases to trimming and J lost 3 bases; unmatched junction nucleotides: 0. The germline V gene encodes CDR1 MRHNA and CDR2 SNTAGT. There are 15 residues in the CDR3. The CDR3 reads CASSDGTSGTDTQYF. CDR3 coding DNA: TGTGCCAGCAGTGACGGGACTAGCGGGACAGATACGCAGTATTTT.

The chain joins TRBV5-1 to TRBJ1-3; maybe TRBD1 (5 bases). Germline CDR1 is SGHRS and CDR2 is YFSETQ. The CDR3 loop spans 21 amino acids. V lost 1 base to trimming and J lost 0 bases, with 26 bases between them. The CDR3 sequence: CASSLNPGISGVPGSGNTIYF. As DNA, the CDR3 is TGCGCCAGCAGCTTGAATCCCGGGATTTCGGGGGTTCCGGGCTCTGGAAACACCATATATTTT.

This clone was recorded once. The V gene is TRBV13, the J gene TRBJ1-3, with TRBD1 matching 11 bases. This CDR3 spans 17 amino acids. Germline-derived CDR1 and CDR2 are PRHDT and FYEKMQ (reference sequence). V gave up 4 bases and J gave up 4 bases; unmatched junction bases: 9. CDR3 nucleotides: TGTGCCAGCAGCTACCGTATAGGACAGGGGGCCGGAAACACCATATATTTT. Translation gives CASSYRIGQGAGNTIYF.

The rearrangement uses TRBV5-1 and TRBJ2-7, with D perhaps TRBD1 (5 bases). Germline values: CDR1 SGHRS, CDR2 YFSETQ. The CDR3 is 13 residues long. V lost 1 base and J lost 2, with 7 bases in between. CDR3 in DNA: TGCGCCAGCAGCTTGCCAGGGACCTACGAGCAGTACTTC. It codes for CASSLPGTYEQYF.

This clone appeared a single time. CDR3 in DNA: TGTGCCAGCAGACTAGCGGGACTCGATGAGCAGTTCTTC. This codes for CASRLAGLDEQFF. The chain is built from TRBV2 and TRBJ2-1, with TRBD2 matching over 10 bases. V dropped 6 bases and J dropped 8; count of bases not matched to a gene: 4. The germline gives CDR1 SNHLY, CDR2 FYNNEI. This CDR3 region has 13 residues.

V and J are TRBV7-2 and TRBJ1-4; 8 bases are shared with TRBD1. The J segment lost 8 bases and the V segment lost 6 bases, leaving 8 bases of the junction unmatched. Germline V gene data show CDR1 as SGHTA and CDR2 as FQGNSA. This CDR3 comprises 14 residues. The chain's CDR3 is CASRGGTGLEKLFF. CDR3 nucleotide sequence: TGTGCCAGCAGGGGCGGGACAGGCTTAGAAAAACTGTTTTTT.

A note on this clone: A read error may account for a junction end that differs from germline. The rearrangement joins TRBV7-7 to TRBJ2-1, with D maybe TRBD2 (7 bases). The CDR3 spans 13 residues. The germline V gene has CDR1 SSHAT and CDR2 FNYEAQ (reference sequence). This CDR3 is CASSLGGGNEQFF. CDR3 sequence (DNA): TGTGCTAGCAGCTTAGGGGGGGGCAATGAGCAGTTCTTC.

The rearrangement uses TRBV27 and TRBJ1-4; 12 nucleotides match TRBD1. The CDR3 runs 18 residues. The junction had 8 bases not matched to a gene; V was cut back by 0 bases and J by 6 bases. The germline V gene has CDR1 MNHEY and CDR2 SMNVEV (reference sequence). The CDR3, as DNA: TGTGCCAGCAGTTTATCCGGGACAGGGGGCGCCAAGGATGAAAAACTGTTTTTT. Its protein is CASSLSGTGGAKDEKLFF.

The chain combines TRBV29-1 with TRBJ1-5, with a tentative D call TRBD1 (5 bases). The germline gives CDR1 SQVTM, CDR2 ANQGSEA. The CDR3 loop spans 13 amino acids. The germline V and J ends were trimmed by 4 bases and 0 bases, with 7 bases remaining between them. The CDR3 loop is CSVGDLSNQPQHF. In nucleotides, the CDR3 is TGCAGCGTTGGGGACCTTAGCAATCAGCCCCAGCATTTT.

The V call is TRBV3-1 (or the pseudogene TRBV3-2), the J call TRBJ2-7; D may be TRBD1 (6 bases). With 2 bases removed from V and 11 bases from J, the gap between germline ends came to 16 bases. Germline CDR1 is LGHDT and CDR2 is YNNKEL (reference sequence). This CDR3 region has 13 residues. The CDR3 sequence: CASSQPDRLEKYF. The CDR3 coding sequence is TGTGCCAGCAGCCAACCCGACAGGCTAGAAAAGTACTTC.

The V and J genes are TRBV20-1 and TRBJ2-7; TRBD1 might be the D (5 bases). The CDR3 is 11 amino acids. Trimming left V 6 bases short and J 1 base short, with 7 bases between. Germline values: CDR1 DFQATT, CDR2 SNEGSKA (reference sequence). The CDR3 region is CSAGQSYEQYF. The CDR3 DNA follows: TGCAGTGCCGGACAATCCTACGAGCAGTACTTC.

CDR3 bases: TGTGCCAGCAGCTCATCCCGGTCGGGGAATTCACCCCTCCACTTT. This translates into CASSSSRSGNSPLHF. The chain couples TRBV7-6 to TRBJ1-6; D remains ambiguous. This CDR3 contains 15 residues. The germline CDR1 and CDR2 sequences are SGHVS and FNYEAQ. Trimming stripped 4 bases from V and 7 bases from J, with 14 bases between.

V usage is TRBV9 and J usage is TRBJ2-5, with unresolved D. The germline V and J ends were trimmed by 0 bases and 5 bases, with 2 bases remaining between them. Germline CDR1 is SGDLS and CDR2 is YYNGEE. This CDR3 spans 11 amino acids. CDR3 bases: TGTGCCAGCAGCGTAGACGAGACCCAGTACTTC. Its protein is CASSVDETQYF.

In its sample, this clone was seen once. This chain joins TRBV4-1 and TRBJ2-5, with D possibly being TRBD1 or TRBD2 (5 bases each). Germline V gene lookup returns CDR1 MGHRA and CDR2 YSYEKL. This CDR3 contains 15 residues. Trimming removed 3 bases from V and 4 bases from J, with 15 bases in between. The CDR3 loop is CASSQGRLNPETQYF. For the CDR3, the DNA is TGCGCCAGCAGCCAGGGACGGCTGAATCCAGAGACCCAGTACTTC.

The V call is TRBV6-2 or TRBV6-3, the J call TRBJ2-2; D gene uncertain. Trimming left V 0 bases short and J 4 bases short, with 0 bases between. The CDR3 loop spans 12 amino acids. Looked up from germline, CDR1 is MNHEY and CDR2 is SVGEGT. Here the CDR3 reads CASSYSTGELFF. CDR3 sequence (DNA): TGTGCCAGCAGTTACTCCACCGGGGAGCTGTTTTTT.

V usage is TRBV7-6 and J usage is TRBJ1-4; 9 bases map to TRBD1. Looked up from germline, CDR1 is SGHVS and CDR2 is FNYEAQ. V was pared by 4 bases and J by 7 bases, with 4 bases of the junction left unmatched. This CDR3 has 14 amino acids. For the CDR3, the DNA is TGTGCCAGCAGCTCGGACAGGGGTAGTGAAAAACTGTTTTTT. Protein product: CASSSDRGSEKLFF.

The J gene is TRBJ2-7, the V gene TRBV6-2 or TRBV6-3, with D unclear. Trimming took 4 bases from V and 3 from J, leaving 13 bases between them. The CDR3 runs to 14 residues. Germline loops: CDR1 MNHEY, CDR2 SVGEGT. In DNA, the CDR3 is TGTGCCAGCAGTTTTTCTATCGTCGTCTACGAGCAGTACTTC. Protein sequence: CASSFSIVVYEQYF.

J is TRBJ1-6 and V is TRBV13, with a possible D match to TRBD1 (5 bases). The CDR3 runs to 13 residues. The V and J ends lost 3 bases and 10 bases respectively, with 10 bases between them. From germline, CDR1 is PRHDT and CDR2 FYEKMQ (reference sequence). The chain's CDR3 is CASSLRDGSPLHF. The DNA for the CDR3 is TGTGCCAGCAGCTTGAGGGACGGGTCACCCCTCCACTTT. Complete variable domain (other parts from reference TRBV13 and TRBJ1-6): AAGVIQSPRHLIKEKRETATLKCYPIPRHDTVYWYQQGPGQDPQFLISFYEKMQSDKGSIPDRFSAQQFSDYHSELNMSSLELGDSALYFCASSLRDGSPLHFGNGTRLTVT.

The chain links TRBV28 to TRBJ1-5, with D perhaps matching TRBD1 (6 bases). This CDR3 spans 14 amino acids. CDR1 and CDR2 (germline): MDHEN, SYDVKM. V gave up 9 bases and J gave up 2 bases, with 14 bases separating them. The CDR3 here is CASWGAGGNQPQHF. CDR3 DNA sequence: TGTGCCAGTTGGGGGGCAGGGGGCAATCAGCCCCAGCATTTT.

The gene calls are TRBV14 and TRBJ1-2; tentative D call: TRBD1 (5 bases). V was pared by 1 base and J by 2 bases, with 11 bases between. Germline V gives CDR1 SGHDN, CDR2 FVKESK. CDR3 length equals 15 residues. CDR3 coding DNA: TGTGCCAGCAGCCAAGTTTTTGGGGGGAACTATGGCTACACCTTC. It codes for CASSQVFGGNYGYTF.

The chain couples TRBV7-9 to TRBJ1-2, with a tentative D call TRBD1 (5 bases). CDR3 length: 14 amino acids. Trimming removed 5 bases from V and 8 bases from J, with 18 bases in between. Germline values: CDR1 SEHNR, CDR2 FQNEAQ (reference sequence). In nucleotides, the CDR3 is TGTGCCAGCAGCCCGGGACGGCGATCCGTAGGCTACACCTTC. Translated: CASSPGRRSVGYTF.

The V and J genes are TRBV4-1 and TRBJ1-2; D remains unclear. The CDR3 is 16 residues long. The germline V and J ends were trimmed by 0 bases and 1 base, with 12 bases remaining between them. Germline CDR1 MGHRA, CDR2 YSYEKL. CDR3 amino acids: CASSQERSRYNYGYTF. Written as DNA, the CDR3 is TGCGCCAGCAGCCAAGAGAGGTCCCGCTATAACTATGGCTACACCTTC.

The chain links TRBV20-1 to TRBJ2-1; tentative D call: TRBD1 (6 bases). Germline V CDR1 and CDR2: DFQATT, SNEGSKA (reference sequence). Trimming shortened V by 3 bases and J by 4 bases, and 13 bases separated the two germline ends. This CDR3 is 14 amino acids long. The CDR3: CSASKGQGYNEQFF. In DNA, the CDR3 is TGCAGTGCTAGTAAGGGTCAGGGGTACAATGAGCAGTTCTTC.